Following are 31 T cell receptor beta chains from one sample sequenced in a study of T-cell reconstitution after alpha-beta-depleted transplantation in children. Molecular barcoding with unique molecular identifiers was used for the TCRbeta library. TCRdb redid the calling of the PCR reads with MiXCR, one entry per CDR3 protein. The top ten clones hold roughly 5.5% of a sample with 400,000 to 500,000 distinct CDR3 sequences, under 13% of them seen once. The material was PBMCs from the stem cell graft donor, obtained from the stem cell graft. The source is a human donor who donated a stem cell graft to a child with acute myeloid leukemia.

The V gene is TRBV5-1, the J gene TRBJ1-3; tentative D call: TRBD1 (5 bases). Germline lookup yields CDR1 SGHRS and CDR2 YFSETQ. V was pared by 1 base and J by 2 bases, with 10 bases between. This CDR3 spans 15 amino acids. The CDR3 region is CASSLSSRAGNTIYF. The DNA for the CDR3 is TGCGCCAGCAGCTTGAGCTCCAGGGCTGGAAACACCATATATTTT.

V is TRBV7-8 and J is TRBJ2-7; either TRBD1 or TRBD2 may supply D (6 bases each). V was shortened by 5 bases and J by 1 base, with 18 bases between the two germline ends. This CDR3 is built from 16 residues. Germline V gene data show CDR1 as SGHVS and CDR2 as FQNEAQ. The CDR3 protein is CASSVKGGRLSYEQYV. The CDR3 bases are TGTGCCAGCAGCGTTAAGGGGGGCCGGCTTTCCTACGAGCAGTACGTC.

This clonotype came up a few times. The genes are TRBV28 and TRBJ2-7; 8 nucleotides line up with TRBD1. With V trimmed by 5 bases and J by 3 bases, 9 bases remained unmatched. The CDR3 runs to 15 residues. Germline values: CDR1 MDHEN, CDR2 SYDVKM. The CDR3 loop reads CASSTYRGKHYEQYF. The CDR3 DNA follows: TGTGCCAGCAGTACCTACAGGGGGAAACACTACGAGCAGTACTTC.

In this sample, this clonotype turned up many times. DNA of the CDR3: TGTGCCAGCAGCCAAGAAGGAGGGGGAGGGCCCTACGAGCAGTACTTC. Protein sequence: CASSQEGGGGPYEQYF. The chain employs TRBV4-2 and TRBJ2-7; weak D call: TRBD2 (7 bases). The CDR3 spans 16 residues. In germline, CDR1 is LGHNA, CDR2 YNFKEQ. Trimming removed 0 bases at V and 2 bases at J, with 14 bases between.

This clonotype was counted only a few times. The CDR3, as DNA: TGTGCCAGCGAACAGGGTTTCGCGACAGATACGCAGTATTTT. As protein: CASEQGFATDTQYF. The rearrangement uses TRBV7-9 and TRBJ2-3, with D maybe TRBD1 (6 bases). CDR3 length: 14 residues. Germline loops: CDR1 SEHNR, CDR2 FQNEAQ (reference sequence). V was shortened by 8 bases and J by 3 bases, with 15 bases between the two germline ends.

In this sample, this clonotype turned up a few times. The chain carries TRBV20-1 and TRBJ2-5, with 10 nucleotides matching TRBD2. J gave up 4 bases and V 4 bases, and 9 bases lay outside the gene matches. The CDR3 has 15 residues. Germline CDR1 reads DFQATT; CDR2 reads SNEGSKA (reference sequence). The chain's CDR3 is CSAKGASGSRETQYF. CDR3 nucleotide sequence: TGCAGTGCTAAAGGGGCTAGCGGGAGCAGAGAGACCCAGTACTTC.

This clonotype appeared a few times. In DNA, the CDR3 is TGTGCCAGCCTTTCTACAGGGGTGAACACCGGGGAGCTGTTTTTT. Its translation: CASLSTGVNTGELFF. J is TRBJ2-2 and V is TRBV27; 7 bases match TRBD1. Germline V gene sequence: CDR1 MNHEY, CDR2 SMNVEV (reference sequence). The V and J ends lost 8 bases and 1 base, in that order; junction bases with no gene match: 7. The CDR3 has 15 residues.

The chain's CDR3 is CSARGGADTEAFF. CDR3 DNA sequence: TGCAGTGCTAGGGGGGGCGCCGACACTGAAGCTTTCTTT. V is TRBV20-1 and J is TRBJ1-1, with TRBD1 as a possible D gene (6 bases). The V end lost 3 bases, the J end lost 3 bases, and 11 bases lay between the germline ends. The CDR3 is 13 residues long. Germline V gives CDR1 DFQATT, CDR2 SNEGSKA (reference sequence).

This clonotype was detected a few times. This CDR3 reads CASSYSPKEQFF. In nucleotides, the CDR3 is TGTGCCAGCAGTTACTCCCCAAAAGAGCAGTTCTTC. The chain combines TRBV6-5 with TRBJ2-1; no definite D call. Germline CDR1 reads MNHEY; CDR2 reads SVGAGI. V dropped 0 bases and J dropped 10 bases, with 7 bases sitting between them. This CDR3 comprises 12 residues.

V usage is TRBV10-3 and J usage is TRBJ2-5; 7 bases are a match to TRBD2. The V gene end was trimmed by 4 bases and the J gene end by 4 bases; junction bases not matched to a gene: 9. Germline lookup yields CDR1 ENHRY and CDR2 SYGVKD. CDR3 length: 15 residues. CDR3 region: CAISGGGGLGETQYF. For the CDR3, the DNA is TGTGCCATCAGTGGCGGGGGAGGATTAGGAGAGACCCAGTACTTC.

This clonotype appeared a single time. The V and J genes are TRBV30 and TRBJ2-3, with 9 bases identical to TRBD1. CDR1 and CDR2 (germline): GTSNPN, SVGIG (reference sequence). Losses at the gene ends were 5 bases for V and 6 bases for J; bases not matched to a gene: 9. This CDR3 is 14 amino acids long. CDR3 bases: TGTGCCTGGTGTAGCACAGGGGGCGATGATACGCAGTATTTT. Protein sequence: CAWCSTGGDDTQYF. The variable domain in full, with the rest retrieved from reference TRBV30 and TRBJ2-3, is SQTIHQWPATLVQPVGSPLSLECTVEGTSNPNLYWYRQAAGRGLQLLFYSVGIGQISSEVPQNLSASRPQDRQFILSSKKLLLSDSGFYLCAWCSTGGDDTQYFGPGTRLTVL.

The J gene is TRBJ2-5, the V gene TRBV3-1; D not resolved. With 4 bases removed from V and 4 bases from J, the gap between germline ends came to 10 bases. Germline CDR1 LGHDT, CDR2 YNNKEL (reference sequence). CDR3 length: 13 residues. The CDR3 bases are TGTGCCAGCAGCCTCCGTGCGGCAGAGACCCAGTACTTC. It specifies CASSLRAAETQYF.

CDR3 amino acids: CASSLEGFRYNEQFF. CDR3 nucleotides: TGTGCCAGCAGTCTTGAGGGGTTCCGGTACAATGAGCAGTTCTTC. The rearrangement uses TRBV6-2 or TRBV6-3 and TRBJ2-1; D possibly uses TRBD1 or TRBD2 (5 bases each). Trimming stripped 5 bases from V and 4 bases from J, with 15 bases between. Germline V CDR1 and CDR2: MNHEY, SVGEGT. The length of the CDR3 is 15 residues.

As for this clonotype: One junction end does not reproduce the germline sequence, and a read error may be involved. This chain connects TRBV7-7 to TRBJ2-2; a possible D gene is TRBD2 (5 bases). The CDR3 length is 16 residues. In germline, CDR1 is SSHAT, CDR2 FNYEAQ (reference sequence). The CDR3 here is CASSLAYGVDTGELFF. In nucleotides, the CDR3 is TGTGCTAGCAGCTTAGCGTACGGGGTCGACACCGGGGAGCTGTTTTTT.

This clonotype was observed a few times. This chain links TRBV5-6 with TRBJ1-6; TRBD1 might be the D (6 bases). Germline CDR1 and CDR2: SGHDT and YYEEEE. Deletions cut 1 base from V and 9 bases from J, with 14 bases between. The CDR3 is 15 amino acids. The CDR3 reads CASSLRGAGASPLHF. The CDR3 coding sequence is TGTGCCAGCAGCTTGAGGGGGGCAGGTGCTTCACCCCTCCACTTT.

As concerns this clonotype: A junction end diverges from the germline sequence, so it may reflect a read error. J is TRBJ1-1 and V is TRBV5-1; no definite D call. The germline gives CDR1 SGHRS, CDR2 YFSETQ. The CDR3 extends over 14 amino acids. CDR3 coding DNA: TGCGCCAGCAGCTTGGAACTAAGGAACACTGCAGCTTTCTTT. Translating gives CASSLELRNTAAFF.

The gene calls are TRBV4-1 and TRBJ2-7; 7 bases fit TRBD1. The trim removed 2 bases at V and 5 bases at J, leaving 6 bases unmatched. From germline, CDR1 is MGHRA and CDR2 YSYEKL. This CDR3 contains 14 residues. This CDR3 reads CASSQPTQGHEQYF. The CDR3 DNA sequence: TGCGCCAGCAGCCAACCAACACAGGGGCACGAGCAGTACTTC.

Concerning this clonotype itself: Its ends do not fully match the called genes, so a read error is possible. The chain links TRBV7-7 to TRBJ2-5; TRBD1 matches at 9 bases. Germline CDR1 is SSHAT and CDR2 is FNYEAQ (reference sequence). The CDR3 runs 15 residues. The CDR3 DNA follows: TGTGCTAGCAGCCCTGCAGGGACAGGGCAAGAGACCCAGTACTTC. It codes for CASSPAGTGQETQYF.

A single count supports this clonotype. The rearrangement uses TRBV6-5 and TRBJ2-5; D may be TRBD2 (5 bases). V lost 4 bases, J lost 0 bases, and 15 bases lay in between. The CDR3 has 16 amino acids. Germline V gives CDR1 MNHEY, CDR2 SVGAGI. The CDR3 loop is CASSLTTPLYQETQYF. The DNA of the CDR3 is TGTGCCAGCAGTTTGACTACCCCACTCTACCAAGAGACCCAGTACTTC.

This clonotype was detected a few times. The chain is built from TRBV15 and TRBJ2-7; D is unclear. This CDR3 has 15 amino acids. V shed 5 bases and J shed 7 bases, with 21 bases lying between them. CDR1 and CDR2 (germline): LNHNV, YYDKDF (reference sequence). Here the CDR3 reads CATSQPGRPGKEQYF. The CDR3 coding sequence is TGTGCCACCAGCCAACCTGGACGGCCCGGTAAGGAGCAGTACTTC.

This clonotype was counted only a few times. The chain links TRBV5-5 to TRBJ1-2; tentative D call: TRBD1 (6 bases). Per the germline V gene, CDR1 is SGHKS and CDR2 is YYEKEE (reference sequence). The CDR3 totals 13 residues. Trimming left V 3 bases short and J 6 bases short, with 12 bases between. CDR3 sequence (DNA): TGTGCCAGCAGCTCACCCGGGACAAATGGCTACACCTTC. Its protein is CASSSPGTNGYTF.

Turning to this clonotype: One end of the junction varies from germline; a read error may be responsible. The chain joins TRBV6-5 to TRBJ1-5, with D possibly TRBD1 on 5 matching bases. The CDR3 length is 13 residues. The germline CDR1 and CDR2 sequences are MNHEY and SVGAGI. The CDR3 loop is CASSSPVGQPQLF. The CDR3 DNA sequence: TGTGCCAGCAGTTCCCCCGTGGGGCAGCCCCAGCTTTTT.

This clonotype was detected only a few times. The chain joins TRBV6-2 or TRBV6-3 to TRBJ2-7; TRBD1 agrees at 10 bases. The J segment lost 6 bases and the V segment lost 6 bases, leaving 11 bases of the junction unmatched. The CDR3 runs to 15 residues. Per the germline V gene, CDR1 is MNHEY and CDR2 is SVGEGT. The CDR3 coding sequence is TGTGCCAGCAGAAACCCGGACAGGGGGACCTCCGAGCAGTACGTC. It yields the protein CASRNPDRGTSEQYV.

In this sample, this clonotype turned up a few times. The rearrangement links TRBV6-5 to TRBJ2-1, with 8 nucleotides matching TRBD2. This CDR3 contains 16 residues. Germline CDR1 is MNHEY and CDR2 is SVGAGI. V lost 4 bases and J lost 7; bases outside the gene matches: 12. CDR3 sequence: CASSSLAGDSKNEQFF. The CDR3 DNA sequence: TGTGCCAGCAGTTCCCTAGCGGGTGACAGCAAGAATGAGCAGTTCTTC.

This clonotype showed up just a few times. This sequence joins TRBV10-3 and TRBJ1-4; possible D gene TRBD1, 5 bases. The CDR3 length is 15 residues. V was shortened by 5 bases and J by 6 bases, with 16 bases between the two germline ends. Germline V gene data show CDR1 as ENHRY and CDR2 as SYGVKD. The CDR3 sequence is CAISPGRSFDEKLFF. In nucleotides, the CDR3 is TGTGCCATCAGTCCGGGACGGTCGTTCGATGAAAAACTGTTTTTT.

Of note for this clonotype: One end of the junction is discordant with germline, which a read error may explain. CDR3 DNA sequence: TGCTGTGCTAGAGATTGGGGCAGGGGAACGGGCAATCAGCCCCAGCATTTT. It encodes CCARDWGRGTGNQPQHF. The chain uses TRBV20-1 and TRBJ1-5; perhaps TRBD1 as D (6 bases). CDR1 and CDR2 (germline): DFQATT, SNEGSKA (reference sequence). The CDR3 length is 17 residues.

The chain uses TRBV4-1 and TRBJ1-4, with D perhaps matching TRBD1 (6 bases). The length of the CDR3 is 15 residues. Germline CDR1 is MGHRA and CDR2 is YSYEKL. The V gene lost 5 bases and the J gene lost 4 bases, with 14 bases spanning the gap. CDR3 sequence reads: CASSYRTDSNEKLFF. The CDR3 coding sequence is TGCGCCAGCAGCTACAGGACAGATAGTAATGAAAAACTGTTTTTT.

This clonotype has ten or more counts. DNA for the CDR3: TGTGCCAGCAGCGGGCGGGGGGGAGCTACCAATGAGCAGTTCTTC. Translation: CASSGRGGATNEQFF. This chain links TRBV9 with TRBJ2-1; 9 nucleotides match TRBD2. Germline loops: CDR1 SGDLS, CDR2 YYNGEE. The CDR3 is 15 amino acids. V shed 3 bases and J 6 bases; nucleotides not matched to a gene: 7.

This clonotype was counted between two and nine times. This chain connects TRBV7-3 to TRBJ2-1; D is tentatively TRBD1 or TRBD2 (5 bases each). The V and J ends lost 0 bases and 7 bases respectively, with 13 bases between them. The CDR3 contains 15 residues. Germline values: CDR1 SGHTA, CDR2 FQGTGA. The CDR3 loop is CASSLTVGTWNEQFF. The CDR3 region has the DNA TGTGCCAGCAGCTTAACAGTGGGGACCTGGAATGAGCAGTTCTTC.

This sequence joins TRBV7-3 and TRBJ2-2; D not certain. Trimming shortened V by 1 base and J by 0 bases, and 12 bases separated the two germline ends. Looked up from germline, CDR1 is SGHTA and CDR2 is FQGTGA. This CDR3 contains 17 residues. CDR3 sequence reads: CASSLSRRHANTGELFF. The CDR3 nucleotides read TGTGCCAGCAGCTTAAGTCGCAGACACGCGAACACCGGGGAGCTGTTTTTT.

This clonotype was found a few times. The CDR3 DNA reads as TGTGCCATCAGTGACAGGGGGCCCACAGATACGCAGTATTTT. It encodes CAISDRGPTDTQYF. The V and J genes are TRBV10-3 and TRBJ2-3; 8 bases agree with TRBD1. The J segment lost 2 bases and the V segment lost 3 bases, leaving 1 base of the junction unmatched. The germline V gene has CDR1 ENHRY and CDR2 SYGVKD. The length of the CDR3 is 14 residues.